The 20 T cell receptor beta chains presented below share a single source sample, sequenced in a study of control samples from healthy donors and cancer patients. The assay was immunoSEQ multiplex PCR, and TCRdb's table has in-frame clones only and misses some. Of approximately 140,000 clones listed, 91% are singletons. The material sequenced was blood. The receptors originated from a man younger than 35 in good health.

This chain connects TRBV6-1 to TRBJ2-7, with 9 bases matching TRBD2. Germline V CDR1 and CDR2: MNHNS, SASEGT. The CDR3 is 15 amino acids. V lost 0 bases, J lost 5 bases, and 5 bases stayed unmatched. The chain's CDR3 is CASSEAGGGAHEQYF. The CDR3 DNA is TGTGCCAGCAGTGAAGCTGGCGGGGGGGCCCACGAGCAGTACTTC.

This chain joins TRBV20-1 and TRBJ2-1; 11 bases map to TRBD2. With 3 bases clipped from V and 8 bases from J, the junction kept 12 bases outside the gene matches. The CDR3 length is 16 residues. Germline V CDR1 and CDR2: DFQATT, SNEGSKA (reference sequence). This CDR3 reads CSASASGTSGRDEQFF. The CDR3 DNA reads TGCAGTGCTAGTGCTTCCGGGACTAGCGGCCGCGATGAGCAGTTCTTC.

V gene TRBV24-1 combines with J gene TRBJ1-1; D gene unclear. Trimming stripped 7 bases from V and 1 base from J, with 9 bases between. This CDR3 spans 13 amino acids. Germline-derived CDR1 and CDR2 are KGHDR and SFDVKD. The CDR3 here is CATRAWGNTEAFF. CDR3 DNA sequence: TGTGCCACCAGGGCCTGGGGGAACACTGAAGCTTTCTTT.

The chain uses TRBV2 and TRBJ2-5, with D possibly being TRBD1 (5 bases). Germline CDR1 reads SNHLY; CDR2 reads FYNNEI. This CDR3 is 16 amino acids long. V lost 1 base to trimming and J lost 9 bases, with 21 bases between them. CDR3 coding DNA: TGTGCCAGCAGTGAAGGGGGCCTAGGAAAACTTTCGGCCCAGTACTTC. Translating it yields CASSEGGLGKLSAQYF.

CDR3 DNA: TGTGCCAGCAGTTTGCGACCGGCCCCTCAGCCCCAGCATTTT. Protein sequence: CASSLRPAPQPQHF. The J gene is TRBJ1-5, the V gene TRBV28, with D unresolved. This CDR3 region has 14 residues. Trimming took off 3 bases at V and 6 bases at J, with 12 bases between the two ends. Germline V lookup: CDR1 MDHEN, CDR2 SYDVKM.

This chain links TRBV10-1 with TRBJ2-7, with D tentatively TRBD1 (6 bases). Germline CDR1 WNHNN, CDR2 SYGVQD (reference sequence). The CDR3 is 15 residues long. Trimming cost V 0 bases and J 2 bases, with 11 bases left between them. The CDR3 nucleotides are TGCGCCAGCAGTGAGTCGCCGGGACAAGCCTACGAGCAGTACTTC. Amino acids: CASSESPGQAYEQYF.

The chain carries TRBV19 and TRBJ1-4, with TRBD1 identical over 8 bases. The CDR3 spans 15 residues. CDR1 is LNHDA and CDR2 is SQIVND in the germline V gene (reference sequence). J was trimmed by 1 base and V by 6 bases; bases with no gene match: 4. The CDR3 DNA reads TGTGCCAGTAGACTCGGACAGGGAACTAATGAAAAACTGTTTTTT. Translated: CASRLGQGTNEKLFF.

The CDR3 spells CASSISRVGRGANTEAFF. In nucleotides, the CDR3 is TGTGCCAGTAGTATAAGTCGGGTTGGGAGGGGGGCTAACACTGAAGCTTTCTTT. The chain is built from TRBV19 and TRBJ1-1, with D possibly being TRBD1 (6 bases). Trimming shortened V by 2 bases and J by 2 bases, and 21 bases separated the two germline ends. CDR1 and CDR2 from the germline V gene are LNHDA and SQIVND (reference sequence). CDR3 size: 18 residues.

The chain combines TRBV4-3 with TRBJ2-5; no clear D. Germline V gene lookup returns CDR1 LGHNA and CDR2 YSLEER. Trimming stripped 1 base from V and 4 bases from J, with 10 bases between. The CDR3 totals 14 residues. CDR3: CASSQGLFGETQYF. The CDR3 coding sequence is TGCGCCAGCAGCCAAGGACTCTTCGGAGAGACCCAGTACTTC.

V and J are TRBV6-1 and TRBJ1-2, with D perhaps TRBD1 (5 bases). Germline values: CDR1 MNHNS, CDR2 SASEGT. The CDR3 covers 17 residues. V shed 1 base and J shed 0 bases, with 15 bases lying between them. This CDR3 reads CASSEGVGPGTNYGYTF. CDR3 nucleotides: TGTGCCAGCAGTGAAGGGGTGGGTCCAGGGACTAACTATGGCTACACCTTC.

The chain uses TRBV10-3 and TRBJ1-2, with D possibly TRBD1 on 6 matching bases. The germline V gene has CDR1 ENHRY and CDR2 SYGVKD. This CDR3 spans 14 amino acids. The V end lost 4 bases, the J end lost 2 bases, and 11 bases lay between the germline ends. CDR3 sequence: CAISGQGPNYGYTF. The CDR3 bases are TGTGCCATCAGTGGGCAGGGGCCCAACTATGGCTACACCTTC.

This clone was counted a few times. Other nucleotide sequences from this sample produce the same CDR3. The chain recombines TRBV5-4 with TRBJ2-7, with D unresolved. The CDR3 sequence is 12 residues long. CDR1 and CDR2 from the germline V gene are SGHNT and YYREEE (reference sequence). V was pared by 0 bases and J by 3 bases, with 4 bases between. In DNA, the CDR3 is TGTGCCAGCAGCTTGGATGGCTACGAGCAGTACTTC. Translating gives CASSLDGYEQYF.

CDR3: CASSLRQGGTGELFF. The CDR3 bases are TGTGCCAGCAGCTTGAGGCAGGGAGGCACCGGGGAGCTGTTTTTT. This chain joins TRBV11-3 and TRBJ2-2; D is perhaps TRBD2 (6 bases). This CDR3 has 15 residues. Germline lookup yields CDR1 SGHNT and CDR2 YENEEA. Trimming cost V 3 bases and J 4 bases, with 12 bases left between them.

The chain joins TRBV4-1 to TRBJ2-7, with 8 bases matching TRBD1. V was pared by 0 bases and J by 4 bases, with 5 bases of the junction left unmatched. Germline V gene data show CDR1 as MGHRA and CDR2 as YSYEKL. This CDR3 region has 15 residues. The CDR3 DNA follows: TGCGCCAGCAGCCAAGATTCAGGGGGCTGGTACGAGCAGTACTTC. Translating it yields CASSQDSGGWYEQYF.

As for this clone: The sample contains more than one DNA sequence encoding this CDR3. The gene calls are TRBV3-1 (or the pseudogene TRBV3-2) and TRBJ2-3, with 9 bases aligning to TRBD2. Germline V gene data show CDR1 as LGHDT and CDR2 as YNNKEL (reference sequence). This CDR3 contains 17 residues. The V segment lost 0 bases and the J segment 4 bases; nucleotides outside the gene matches: 8. CDR3 protein: CASSQDRLAGLADTQYF. In DNA form, the CDR3 reads TGTGCCAGCAGCCAAGATCGGCTAGCGGGGTTGGCAGATACGCAGTATTTT.

The chain is built from TRBV6-1 and TRBJ1-1; 7 bases are a match to TRBD1. This CDR3 spans 14 amino acids. Germline values: CDR1 MNHNS, CDR2 SASEGT. J lost 3 bases, V lost 3 bases, and 4 bases had no gene match. Here the CDR3 reads CASSDGGGHTEAFF. CDR3 DNA: TGTGCCAGCAGTGACGGAGGGGGCCACACTGAAGCTTTCTTT.

The chain is built from TRBV5-1 and TRBJ1-2; 12 bases fit TRBD1. Germline CDR1 and CDR2: SGHRS and YFSETQ. There are 15 residues in the CDR3. V trimming: 0 bases; J trimming: 6 bases; junction bases outside the gene matches: 3. CDR3 DNA sequence: TGCGCCAGCAGCTTGGCGGGACAGGGGGCGAATGGCTACACCTTC. It encodes CASSLAGQGANGYTF.

This clone is a singleton in its sample. The V and J genes are TRBV9 and TRBJ2-4; D is undetermined. Trimming removed 3 bases from V and 7 bases from J, with 11 bases in between. Germline CDR1 and CDR2: SGDLS and YYNGEE. The CDR3 has 13 residues. The CDR3 coding sequence is TGTGCCAGCAGCGCAGATCTAGGGAACATTCAGTACTTC. As protein: CASSADLGNIQYF.

The chain combines TRBV5-1 with TRBJ2-5; the D is unclear. CDR3 size: 14 residues. Germline loops: CDR1 SGHRS, CDR2 YFSETQ. Trimming left V 2 bases short and J 0 bases short, with 8 bases between. The CDR3, as DNA: TGCGCCAGCAGCTTCCAATTGTACCAAGAGACCCAGTACTTC. Translated, it gives CASSFQLYQETQYF. Full variable domain (rest looked up from reference TRBV5-1 and TRBJ2-5): KAGVTQTPRYLIKTRGQQVTLSCSPISGHRSVSWYQQTPGQGLQFLFEYFSETQRNKGNFPGRFSGRQFSNSRSEMNVSTLELGDSALYLCASSFQLYQETQYFGPGTRLLVL.

The genes are TRBV2 and TRBJ2-5; D is uncertain. This CDR3 spans 13 amino acids. The germline CDR1 and CDR2 sequences are SNHLY and FYNNEI. Trimming cost V 10 bases and J 0 bases, with 12 bases left between them. The CDR3 DNA follows: TGTGCCACCTCACTAATATACCAAGAGACCCAGTACTTC. Translating gives CATSLIYQETQYF.